This T cell receptor beta chain was documented in a study of blood T cell repertoires in COVID-19. The wider study: Material from acute and convalescent COVID-19 was sourced from the United States, Italy and Spain. The cDNA or gDNA used as material had been derived from T cells, B-cell-depleted T cells, or PBMCs.

Under the authors' procedure: Amplification from reference gene primers served as the basis for estimated nucleated cell counts. Profiling relied on immunoSEQ multiplex PCR, and the TCRdb table lists in-frame clones only, not all of them. V, J and clone size are taken as reported in that table, and D and trimming were inferred from the DNA itself. The sample lists some 150,000 clones; about 86% were seen once. The CDR3 length is 15 residues. Deletions cut 1 base from V and 0 bases from J, with 7 bases between. From germline, CDR1 is KGHSH and CDR2 LQKENI. The rearrangement links TRBV18 to TRBJ2-1, with D unclear. The sample taken for sequencing was peripheral blood. The receptor was derived from a human donor in a cohort sampled during active COVID-19. The CDR3 DNA reads as TGTGCCAGCTCACCACTCGCGAGCTCCTACAATGAGCAGTTCTTC. Its protein product is CASSPLASSYNEQFF. Full variable domain (remainder filled in from reference TRBV18 and TRBJ2-1): NAGVMQNPRHLVRRRGQEARLRCSPMKGHSHVYWYRQLPEEGLKFMVYLQKENIIDESGMPKERFSAEFPKEGPSILRIQQVVRGDSAAYFCASSPLASSYNEQFFGPGTRLTVL.